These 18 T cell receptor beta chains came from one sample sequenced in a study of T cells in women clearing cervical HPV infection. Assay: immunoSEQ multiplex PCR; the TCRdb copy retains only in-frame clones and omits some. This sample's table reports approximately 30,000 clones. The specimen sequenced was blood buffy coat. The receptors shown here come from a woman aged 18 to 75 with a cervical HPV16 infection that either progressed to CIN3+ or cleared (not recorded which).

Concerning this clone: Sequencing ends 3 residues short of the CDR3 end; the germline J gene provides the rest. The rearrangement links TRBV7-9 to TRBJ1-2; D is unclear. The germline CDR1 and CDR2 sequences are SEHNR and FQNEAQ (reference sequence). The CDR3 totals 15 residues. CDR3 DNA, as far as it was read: TGTGCCAGCAGCTTTAGCCACGGCACCCTCTACGAC. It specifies CASSFSHGTLYD. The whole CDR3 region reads CASSFSHGTLYDYTF.

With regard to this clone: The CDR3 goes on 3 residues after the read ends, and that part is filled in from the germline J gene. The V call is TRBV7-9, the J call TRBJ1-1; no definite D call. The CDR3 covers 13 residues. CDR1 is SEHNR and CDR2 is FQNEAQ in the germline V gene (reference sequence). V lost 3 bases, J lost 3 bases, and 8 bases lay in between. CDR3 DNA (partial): TGTGCCAGCAGCTTCGGGCGGGACACTGAA. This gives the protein CASSFGRDTE. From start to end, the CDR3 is CASSFGRDTEAFF.

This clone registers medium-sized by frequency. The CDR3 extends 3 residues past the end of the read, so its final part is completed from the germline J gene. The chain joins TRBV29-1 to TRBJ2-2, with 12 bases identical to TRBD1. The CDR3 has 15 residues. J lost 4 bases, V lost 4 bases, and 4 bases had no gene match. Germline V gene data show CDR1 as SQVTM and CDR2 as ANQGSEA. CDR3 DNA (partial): TGCAGCGTTGGGGACAGGGGGCGTAGCACCGGGGAG. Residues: CSVGDRGRSTGE. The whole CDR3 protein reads CSVGDRGRSTGELFF.

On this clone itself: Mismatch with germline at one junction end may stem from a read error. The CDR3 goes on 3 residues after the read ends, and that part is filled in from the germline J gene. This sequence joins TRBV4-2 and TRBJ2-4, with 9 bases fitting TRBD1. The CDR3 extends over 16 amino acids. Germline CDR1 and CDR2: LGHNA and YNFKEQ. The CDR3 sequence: CASSQRDRDPKNIQYF. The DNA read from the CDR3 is TGCGCCAGCAGCCAACGGGACAGGGACCCCAAAAACATT.

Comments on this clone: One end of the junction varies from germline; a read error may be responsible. CDR3 DNA, as far as it was read: TGTGCCAGCAGAGACTTCAACCCGGGACAGGGGGTAAATCGCAATCAGCCC. It encodes CASRDFNPGQGVNRNQP. The complete CDR3 protein is CASRDFNPGQGVNRNQPQHF. The V and J genes are TRBV6-4 and TRBJ1-5; 11 nucleotides match TRBD1. The read ends 3 residues before the CDR3 terminus; that terminus is restored from the germline J gene. Germline values: CDR1 MRHNA, CDR2 SNTAGT. This CDR3 is 20 amino acids long.

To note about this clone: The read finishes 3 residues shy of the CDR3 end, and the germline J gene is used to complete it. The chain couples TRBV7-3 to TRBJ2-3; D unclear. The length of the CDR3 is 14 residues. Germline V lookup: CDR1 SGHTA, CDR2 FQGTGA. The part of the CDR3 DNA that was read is TGTGCCAGCAGCTTAAACGGGTACCAAGAGACG. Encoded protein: CASSLNGYQET. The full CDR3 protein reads CASSLNGYQETQYF.

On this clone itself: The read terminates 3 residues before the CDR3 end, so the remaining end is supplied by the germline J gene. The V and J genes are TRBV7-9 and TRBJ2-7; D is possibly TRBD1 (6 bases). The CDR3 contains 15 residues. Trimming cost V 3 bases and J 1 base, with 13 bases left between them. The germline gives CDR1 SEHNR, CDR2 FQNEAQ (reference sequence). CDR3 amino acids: CASSFFQGMSYEQYF. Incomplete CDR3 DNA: TGTGCCAGCAGCTTTTTCCAGGGGATGTCCTACGAG.

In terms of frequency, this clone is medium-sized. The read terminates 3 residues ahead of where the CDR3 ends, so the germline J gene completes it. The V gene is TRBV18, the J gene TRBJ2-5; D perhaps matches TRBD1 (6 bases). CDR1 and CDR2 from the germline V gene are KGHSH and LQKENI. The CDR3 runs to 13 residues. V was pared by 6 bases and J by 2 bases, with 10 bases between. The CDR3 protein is CASSGQQQETQYF. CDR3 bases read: TGTGCCAGCTCTGGACAGCAACAAGAGACC.

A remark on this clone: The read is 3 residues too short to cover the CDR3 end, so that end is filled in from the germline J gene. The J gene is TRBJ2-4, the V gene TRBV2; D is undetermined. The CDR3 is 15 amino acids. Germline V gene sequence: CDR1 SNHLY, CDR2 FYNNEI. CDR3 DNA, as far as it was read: TGTGCCAGCAGTGTGAATGGTCAGGATGTTCATGGT. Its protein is CASSVNGQDVHG. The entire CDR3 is CASSVNGQDVHGQYF.

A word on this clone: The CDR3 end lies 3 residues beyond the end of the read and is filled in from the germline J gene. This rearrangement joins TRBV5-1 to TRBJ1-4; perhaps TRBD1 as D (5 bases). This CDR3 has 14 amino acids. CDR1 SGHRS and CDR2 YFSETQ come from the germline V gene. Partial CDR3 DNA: TGCGCCAGCAGCGTGGGGTCTGGGGCCAACGTA. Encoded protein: CASSVGSGANV. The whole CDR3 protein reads CASSVGSGANVLFF.

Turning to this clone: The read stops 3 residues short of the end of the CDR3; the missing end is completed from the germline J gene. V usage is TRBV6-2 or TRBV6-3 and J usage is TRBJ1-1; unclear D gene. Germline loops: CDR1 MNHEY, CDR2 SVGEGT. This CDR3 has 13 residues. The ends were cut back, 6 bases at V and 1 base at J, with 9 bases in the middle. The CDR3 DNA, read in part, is TGTGCCAGCAGACCGGTTAAGAACACTGAA. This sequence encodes CASRPVKNTE. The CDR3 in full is CASRPVKNTEAFF.

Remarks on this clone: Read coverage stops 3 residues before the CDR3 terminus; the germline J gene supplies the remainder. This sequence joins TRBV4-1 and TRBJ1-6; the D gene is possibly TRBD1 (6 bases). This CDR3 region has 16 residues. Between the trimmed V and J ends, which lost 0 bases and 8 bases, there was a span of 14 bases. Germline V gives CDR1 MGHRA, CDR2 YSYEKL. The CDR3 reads CASSQDGAGVYSPLHF. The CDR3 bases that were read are TGCGCCAGCAGCCAAGATGGGGCAGGGGTCTATTCACCC.

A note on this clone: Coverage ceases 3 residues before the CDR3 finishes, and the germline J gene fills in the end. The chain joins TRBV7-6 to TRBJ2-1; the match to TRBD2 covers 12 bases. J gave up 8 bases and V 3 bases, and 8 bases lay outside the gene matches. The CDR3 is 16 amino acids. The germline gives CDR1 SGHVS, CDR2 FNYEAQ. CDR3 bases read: TGTGCCAGCAGCTTCCCTAGCGGGGGGGCCGGGGATGAG. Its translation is CASSFPSGGAGDE. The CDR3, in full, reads CASSFPSGGAGDEQFF.

The CDR3 bases that were read are TGTGCCAGCAGCTTAAGAGGACAGAGCTACGAG. This translates into CASSLRGQSYE. The entire CDR3 reads CASSLRGQSYEQYF. The rearrangement links TRBV7-8 to TRBJ2-7, with D possibly matching TRBD1 (6 bases). The read terminates 3 residues before the CDR3 end, so the remaining end is supplied by the germline J gene. V was trimmed by 2 bases and J by 3 bases, leaving 11 bases between them. Per germline, CDR1 SGHVS and CDR2 FQNEAQ. The CDR3 runs to 14 residues.

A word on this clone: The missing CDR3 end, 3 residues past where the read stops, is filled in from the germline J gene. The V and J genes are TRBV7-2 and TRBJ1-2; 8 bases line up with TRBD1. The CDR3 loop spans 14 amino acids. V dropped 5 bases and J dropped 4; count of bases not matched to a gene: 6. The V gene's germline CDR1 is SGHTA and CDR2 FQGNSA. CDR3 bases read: TGTGCCAGCAGCGGCACAGGGGGGGTCTATGGC. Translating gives CASSGTGGVYG. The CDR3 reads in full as CASSGTGGVYGYTF.

The sequenced CDR3 bases are TGCGCCAGCAGCTTGTTCCATCCCACAGATACC. This sequence encodes CASSLFHPTDT. The full CDR3 protein is CASSLFHPTDTQYF. This chain uses TRBV5-1 with TRBJ2-5; D is undetermined. The CDR3 extends 3 residues past the end of the read, so its final part is completed from the germline J gene. In germline, CDR1 is SGHRS, CDR2 YFSETQ. The CDR3 length is 14 residues.

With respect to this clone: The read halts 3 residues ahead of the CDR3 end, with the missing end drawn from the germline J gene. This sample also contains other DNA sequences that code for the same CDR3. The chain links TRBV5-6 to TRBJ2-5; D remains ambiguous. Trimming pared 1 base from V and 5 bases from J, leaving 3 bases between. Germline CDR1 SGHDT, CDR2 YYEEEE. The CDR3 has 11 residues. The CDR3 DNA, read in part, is TGTGCCAGCAGCTTGAGGGAGACC. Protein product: CASSLRET. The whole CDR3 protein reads CASSLRETQYF.

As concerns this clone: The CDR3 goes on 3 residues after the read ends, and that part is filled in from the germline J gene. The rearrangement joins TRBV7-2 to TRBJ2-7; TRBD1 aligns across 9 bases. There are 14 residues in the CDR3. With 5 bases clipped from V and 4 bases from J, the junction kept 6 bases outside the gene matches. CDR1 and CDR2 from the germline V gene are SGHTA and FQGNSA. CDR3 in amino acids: CASSQPGQGYEQYF. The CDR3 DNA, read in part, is TGTGCCAGCAGCCAACCGGGACAGGGTTACGAG.